This entry lists 32 T cell receptor beta chains sequenced from one sample in a study of T cells in Graves' hyperthyroidism and ophthalmopathy. Researchers took RNA transcripts and amplified the TCR beta CDR3 regions from them. The TCR CDR3 was amplified in a first-round RT-PCR using the HTBI primer set. TCRdb redid the calling of the multiplex PCR reads with MiXCR, one entry per CDR3 protein. The sample yields some 490,000 distinct CDR3 sequences, under 25% seen once. What was sequenced was blood. All receptors come from a woman aged 70-85 years with Graves' ophthalmopathy.

V gene TRBV28 combines with J gene TRBJ2-1; 7 nucleotides match TRBD2. There are 16 residues in the CDR3. In germline, CDR1 is MDHEN, CDR2 SYDVKM. After removal of 5 bases from V and 0 bases from J, the junction contained 7 bases not matched to a gene. The CDR3 DNA reads as TGTGCCAGCAGTCTTGTGGGGGGGGGCTCCTACAATGAGCAGTTCTTC. Translation: CASSLVGGGSYNEQFF.

The chain employs TRBV15 and TRBJ2-7, with unresolved D. V was clipped by 1 base and J by 2 bases, with 6 bases between them. CDR1 LNHNV and CDR2 YYDKDF come from the germline V gene (reference sequence). The CDR3 length is 13 residues. CDR3 nucleotides: TGTGCCACCAGCAGAGGGGTTACCTACGAGCAGTACTTC. It translates to CATSRGVTYEQYF.

This clonotype was counted ten times or more. The rearrangement links TRBV7-2 to TRBJ2-2; TRBD2 matches 15 bases. The germline gives CDR1 SGHTA, CDR2 FQGNSA. The CDR3 is made up of 17 amino acids. V dropped 4 bases and J dropped 4; count of bases not matched to a gene: 4. Here the CDR3 reads CASSSGTSGRPTGELFF. Here the CDR3 DNA reads TGTGCCAGCAGCTCAGGGACTAGCGGGAGGCCCACCGGGGAGCTGTTTTTT.

Many counts were recorded for this clonotype. The V and J genes are TRBV9 and TRBJ2-7; tentative D call: TRBD1 (8 bases). Germline-derived CDR1 and CDR2 are SGDLS and YYNGEE. This CDR3 is 15 amino acids long. V dropped 4 bases and J dropped 4 bases, with 18 bases sitting between them. CDR3: CASSPKGQGGYEQYF. The CDR3, as DNA: TGTGCCAGCAGCCCAAAAGGACAGGGAGGGTACGAGCAGTACTTC.

This clonotype was observed a handful of times. The chain links TRBV12-3 or TRBV12-4 to TRBJ2-3; D remains unclear. The V end was cut by 8 bases, the J end by 5 bases, with 17 bases between. The CDR3 runs to 14 residues. CDR3 region: CASLAPGTRDTQYF. The CDR3 region has the DNA TGTGCCAGCCTTGCCCCCGGAACAAGAGATACGCAGTATTTT.

This clonotype has a handful of counts. This sequence joins TRBV12-3 or TRBV12-4 and TRBJ2-2, with D perhaps matching TRBD2 (5 bases). V dropped 7 bases and J dropped 5 bases, with 8 bases sitting between them. The CDR3 totals 12 residues. Here the CDR3 DNA reads TGTGCCAGCAAACCGGGAACCGGGGAGCTGTTTTTT. Encoded protein: CASKPGTGELFF.

At least ten counts were recorded for this clonotype. The chain carries TRBV7-6 and TRBJ2-2; TRBD2 matches at 13 bases. The V and J ends lost 1 base and 6 bases, in that order; junction bases with no gene match: 2. The CDR3 extends over 16 amino acids. The germline CDR1 and CDR2 sequences are SGHVS and FNYEAQ. This CDR3 reads CASSLGTSGSPGELFF. CDR3 bases: TGTGCCAGCAGCTTAGGGACTAGCGGGAGCCCCGGGGAGCTGTTTTTT.

V and J are TRBV7-8 and TRBJ2-7; no clear D. Germline CDR1 is SGHVS and CDR2 is FQNEAQ. Trimming took 0 bases from V and 6 from J, leaving 12 bases between them. The CDR3 totals 14 residues. CDR3 sequence reads: CASSLASPSGEQYF. CDR3 in DNA: TGTGCCAGCAGCTTAGCCAGTCCTTCGGGCGAGCAGTACTTC.

This clonotype was seen at least ten times. The V gene is TRBV12-3 or TRBV12-4, the J gene TRBJ1-5, with 11 positions matching TRBD1. The CDR3 runs to 15 residues. V gave up 6 bases and J gave up 7 bases; unmatched junction bases: 8. As DNA, the CDR3 is TGTGCCAGCAGGGGGACAGGGGGATCAAGACAGCCCCAGCATTTT. Translating it yields CASRGTGGSRQPQHF.

This rearrangement joins TRBV20-1 to TRBJ2-1; TRBD2 aligns across 9 bases. CDR1 and CDR2 (germline): DFQATT, SNEGSKA (reference sequence). The CDR3 runs to 14 residues. J was trimmed by 7 bases and V by 2 bases; bases with no gene match: 6. The CDR3 DNA reads TGCAGTGCTAGAAAGCGGGAGGCCGGGAATGAGCAGTTCTTC. Its translation is CSARKREAGNEQFF.

This clonotype was counted at least ten times. V and J are TRBV30 and TRBJ2-1; tentative D call: TRBD2 (5 bases). The V and J ends lost 5 bases and 10 bases respectively, with 12 bases between them. This CDR3 comprises 11 residues. Germline loops: CDR1 GTSNPN, CDR2 SVGIG (reference sequence). The CDR3 protein is CAWGLALEQFF. The DNA of the CDR3 is TGTGCCTGGGGCCTAGCATTAGAGCAGTTCTTC.

The V call is TRBV5-5, the J call TRBJ1-1; D remains ambiguous. Germline V lookup: CDR1 SGHKS, CDR2 YYEKEE (reference sequence). V lost 6 bases and J 5 bases, leaving 20 bases between the germline ends. The CDR3 spans 15 residues. CDR3 DNA sequence: TGTGCCAGCATCCCCTTTACGAGCTCGGGGACTGAAGCTTTCTTT. This codes for CASIPFTSSGTEAFF.

This clonotype was detected only a few times. The chain employs TRBV20-1 and TRBJ2-3, with 7 nucleotides matching TRBD2. Germline assignment: CDR1 DFQATT and CDR2 SNEGSKA (reference sequence). The CDR3 length is 15 residues. With V trimmed by 3 bases and J by 1 base, 7 bases remained unmatched. The CDR3 region is CSARISGTRTDTQYF. CDR3 DNA sequence: TGCAGTGCTAGGATCAGCGGGACTCGCACAGATACGCAGTATTTT.

This clonotype was found a few times. The chain couples TRBV10-2 to TRBJ1-2, with a possible D match to TRBD1 (5 bases). The CDR3 has 12 amino acids. CDR1 is WSHSY and CDR2 is SAAADI in the germline V gene. The V gene lost 8 bases and the J gene lost 2 bases, with 9 bases spanning the gap. CDR3: CASLTDNYGYTF. The CDR3 coding sequence is TGCGCCAGCTTGACAGACAACTATGGCTACACCTTC.

The chain couples TRBV7-2 to TRBJ2-7, with D possibly matching TRBD2 (7 bases). The CDR3 spans 13 residues. Germline V CDR1 and CDR2: SGHTA, FQGNSA. The germline V and J ends were trimmed by 4 bases and 4 bases, with 11 bases remaining between them. The CDR3 is CASSWAGAYEQYF. CDR3 sequence (DNA): TGTGCCAGCAGCTGGGCGGGGGCGTACGAGCAGTACTTC. Full variable domain (rest looked up from reference TRBV7-2 and TRBJ2-7): GAGVSQSPSNKVTEKGKDVELRCDPISGHTALYWYRQSLGQGLEFLIYFQGNSAPDKSGLPSDRFSAERTGGSVSTLTIQRTQQEDSAVYLCASSWAGAYEQYFGPGTRLTVT.

This clonotype was picked up many times. This chain links TRBV12-3 or TRBV12-4 with TRBJ2-5; D remains unclear. The V and J ends lost 2 bases and 8 bases respectively, with 6 bases between them. The CDR3 has 11 residues. CDR3 protein: CASSLSGTQYF. The CDR3 bases are TGTGCCAGCAGTTTATCCGGAACCCAGTACTTC.

The table lists this clonotype with a few counts. The rearrangement joins TRBV20-1 to TRBJ2-7; D could derive from TRBD1 or TRBD2 (5 bases each). The CDR3 runs to 12 residues. Germline V lookup: CDR1 DFQATT, CDR2 SNEGSKA (reference sequence). Trimming removed 3 bases from V and 3 bases from J, with 9 bases in between. The CDR3 region has the DNA TGCAGTGCTAGCGGGACCCGCTACGAGCAGTACTTC. Translated: CSASGTRYEQYF.

This clonotype was seen a handful of times. The CDR3 coding sequence is TGTGCCAGCAGAGGGCCCCCGAGGAATCAGCCCCAGCATTTT. Amino acids: CASRGPPRNQPQHF. The chain is built from TRBV6-2 or TRBV6-3 and TRBJ1-5; D gene uncertain. Trimming took 6 bases from V and 4 from J, leaving 13 bases between them. Germline CDR1 is MNHEY and CDR2 is SVGEGT. This CDR3 is 14 amino acids long.

This clonotype was picked up many times. The CDR3 DNA reads TGTGCCAGCACTCCTTTCGAAGGGACAGGGGACGGCACCGGGGAGCTGTTTTTT. Its protein product is CASTPFEGTGDGTGELFF. V gene TRBV7-2 combines with J gene TRBJ2-2, with 10 bases aligning to TRBD1. V lost 7 bases and J lost 4; bases outside the gene matches: 15. Per the germline V gene, CDR1 is SGHTA and CDR2 is FQGNSA. This CDR3 comprises 18 residues.

This clonotype came up a few times. The gene calls are TRBV15 and TRBJ2-5; D perhaps matches TRBD2 (5 bases). Trimming removed 0 bases at V and 5 bases at J, with 7 bases between. The CDR3 totals 13 residues. CDR1 and CDR2 (germline): LNHNV, YYDKDF (reference sequence). Here the CDR3 reads CATSRDRRETQYF. The CDR3 DNA follows: TGTGCCACCAGCAGAGATAGGAGGGAGACCCAGTACTTC.

In its sample, this clonotype was seen a few times. This rearrangement joins TRBV5-1 to TRBJ1-1; D gene ambiguous. This CDR3 spans 14 amino acids. Germline CDR1 reads SGHRS; CDR2 reads YFSETQ. With 3 bases removed from V and 5 bases from J, the gap between germline ends came to 14 bases. The DNA of the CDR3 is TGCGCCAGCAGCTCCCTCGCTTCCCCAACTGAAGCTTTCTTT. Its protein is CASSSLASPTEAFF.

The chain recombines TRBV5-6 with TRBJ1-5, with D unresolved. The CDR3 runs 14 residues. Germline V gene sequence: CDR1 SGHDT, CDR2 YYEEEE. The germline V and J ends were trimmed by 3 bases and 7 bases, with 14 bases remaining between them. CDR3 region: CASSSRALGQPQHF. CDR3 DNA: TGTGCCAGCAGCTCCCGGGCCCTAGGCCAGCCCCAGCATTTT.

This clonotype has more than one count but fewer than ten. This chain connects TRBV7-2 to TRBJ2-1; 8 bases are shared with TRBD2. V dropped 3 bases and J dropped 4; count of bases not matched to a gene: 5. Germline-derived CDR1 and CDR2 are SGHTA and FQGNSA. CDR3 length: 15 amino acids. This CDR3 reads CASSLVAGKYNEQFF. In DNA form, the CDR3 reads TGTGCCAGCAGCTTGGTAGCGGGAAAGTACAATGAGCAGTTCTTC.

This clonotype was counted only a few times. The V and J genes are TRBV5-1 and TRBJ2-3; tentatively, D is TRBD1 or TRBD2 (5 bases each). Germline CDR1 SGHRS, CDR2 YFSETQ. The V end lost 0 bases, the J end lost 2 bases, and 13 bases lay between the germline ends. This CDR3 comprises 16 residues. The CDR3 sequence is CASSLVGDLPTDTQYF. In nucleotides, the CDR3 is TGCGCCAGCAGCTTGGTGGGGGATCTTCCCACAGATACGCAGTATTTT.

This clonotype was recorded a few times. The chain has TRBV30 and TRBJ1-1, with D unclear. The germline CDR1 and CDR2 sequences are GTSNPN and SVGIG (reference sequence). V lost 1 base to trimming and J lost 6 bases, with 9 bases between them. The CDR3 extends over 12 amino acids. The CDR3 here is CAWSDFGSEAFF. CDR3 sequence (DNA): TGTGCCTGGAGTGACTTCGGTTCTGAAGCTTTCTTT.

The V gene is TRBV19, the J gene TRBJ1-5; weak D call: TRBD1 (6 bases). Trimming removed 4 bases at V and 2 bases at J, with 12 bases between. The CDR3 spans 15 residues. The germline CDR1 and CDR2 sequences are LNHDA and SQIVND (reference sequence). The CDR3 reads CASSTRAGGNQPQHF. For the CDR3, the DNA is TGTGCCAGTAGTACACGGGCAGGGGGCAATCAGCCCCAGCATTTT. Complete variable domain (other parts from reference TRBV19 and TRBJ1-5): DGGITQSPKYLFRKEGQNVTLSCEQNLNHDAMYWYRQDPGQGLRLIYYSQIVNDFQKGDIAEGYSVSREKKESFPLTVTSAQKNPTAFYLCASSTRAGGNQPQHFGDGTRLSIL.

This clonotype was observed many times. The chain couples TRBV30 to TRBJ1-1, with D possibly being TRBD1 (5 bases). CDR3 size: 14 residues. Trimming took off 5 bases at V and 3 bases at J, with 16 bases between the two ends. The V gene's germline CDR1 is GTSNPN and CDR2 SVGIG (reference sequence). CDR3 in DNA: TGTGCCTGGTCCATAACCACGGGGGACACTGAAGCTTTCTTT. Its protein is CAWSITTGDTEAFF.

The rearrangement joins TRBV5-1 to TRBJ2-7; D perhaps matches TRBD2 (7 bases). The CDR3 loop spans 18 amino acids. V gave up 0 bases and J gave up 2 bases, with 21 bases separating them. CDR1 is SGHRS and CDR2 is YFSETQ in the germline V gene. The CDR3 bases are TGCGCCAGCAGCTTGGGTCCGGGGGGAGGGACAAATCCCTACGAGCAGTACTTC. It yields the protein CASSLGPGGGTNPYEQYF.

Many counts were recorded for this clonotype. J is TRBJ2-7 and V is TRBV7-9, with TRBD1 matching 8 bases. CDR3 length equals 14 residues. Germline-derived CDR1 and CDR2 are SEHNR and FQNEAQ (reference sequence). Trimming at V came to 5 bases and at J to 1 base, leaving 4 bases not matched to a gene. The chain's CDR3 is CASSQGAASYEQYF. Here the CDR3 DNA reads TGTGCCAGCAGCCAGGGGGCAGCTTCCTACGAGCAGTACTTC. Drawing the rest from reference TRBV7-9 and TRBJ2-7, the complete variable domain is DTGVSQNPRHKITKRGQNVTFRCDPISEHNRLYWYRQTLGQGPEFLTYFQNEAQLEKSRLLSDRFSAERPKGSFSTLEIQRTEQGDSAMYLCASSQGAASYEQYFGPGTRLTVT.

This CDR3 reads CASSHSGTGHRQPQHF. CDR3 sequence (DNA): TGTGCCAGCAGCCACTCCGGGACAGGGCATAGGCAGCCCCAGCATTTT. The chain uses TRBV3-1 and TRBJ1-5; 9 bases fit TRBD1. This CDR3 has 16 residues. Unmatched junction bases numbered 10, after V lost 3 bases and J lost 7 bases. The germline CDR1 and CDR2 sequences are LGHDT and YNNKEL (reference sequence).

This clonotype was seen ten or more times. This chain connects TRBV7-9 to TRBJ1-1; a weak D match, TRBD1 (6 bases). The CDR3 sequence is 14 residues long. Trimming shortened V by 6 bases and J by 1 base, and 12 bases separated the two germline ends. Germline CDR1 SEHNR, CDR2 FQNEAQ (reference sequence). The CDR3 loop reads CASSWGQGNTEAFF. The CDR3 DNA reads as TGTGCCAGCAGTTGGGGGCAGGGGAACACTGAAGCTTTCTTT.

This clonotype was detected only a few times. V and J are TRBV7-8 and TRBJ2-7; D uncertain. V was pared by 5 bases and J by 7 bases, with 18 bases between. The CDR3 covers 14 residues. Germline V gene data show CDR1 as SGHVS and CDR2 as FQNEAQ. CDR3 bases: TGTGCCAGCAGCCCCCGTGACCCGGCTCGGGAGCAGTACTTC. Its protein is CASSPRDPAREQYF.